The table lists the clone carrying this TCR beta chain with many counts. Its antigen remains unknown. The missing CDR3 end, 3 residues past where the read stops, is filled in from the germline J gene. The data stem from a study of T cell clonality in common variable immunodeficiency. Study outcomes and limitations: Fewer deletions and N-nucleotide insertions were reportedly seen in common variable immunodeficiency TCR beta sequences.

All CVID subjects were on immunoglobulin replacement for at least one year. CDR3 length equals 11 residues. J was trimmed by 7 bases and V by 7 bases; bases with no gene match: 3. Germline assignment: CDR1 LNHDA and CDR2 SQIVND (reference sequence). Some clones are missing from TCRdb's copy, which holds only in-frame ones; the method was immunoSEQ multiplex PCR. The table records fewer than 30,000 clones without singletons, the ten largest covering less than 35%. The sequenced sample was peripheral blood mononuclear cells. The chain recombines TRBV19 with TRBJ1-1; 7 positions match TRBD1. The sequence derives from a human donor with common variable immunodeficiency. The CDR3: CASTSGGEAFF. The CDR3 bases that were read are TGTGCCAGTACCTCAGGGGGTGAA.